The T cell receptor beta chain described here comes from a study of chemoradiotherapy in HPV16-positive cancers. CDR3 length: 11 amino acids. V lost 11 bases and J lost 8, with 13 bases in between. The germline gives CDR1 ENHRY, CDR2 SYGVKD. Method: immunoSEQ multiplex PCR; TCRdb's copy keeps in-frame clones and lacks some. The sample lists some 11,000 clones; around 90% were seen once. The chain combines TRBV10-3 with TRBJ2-1, with a weak D call TRBD2 (5 bases). The origin of this receptor is a human donor with HPV-associated anogenital cancer. Sequenced material: blood, taken from a patient who underwent chemoradiotherapy. CDR3 protein: CASRAGDEQFF. The CDR3 coding sequence is TGTGCCTCCCGTGCGGGCGATGAGCAGTTCTTC.